Listed below are T cell receptor beta chains from one sample, sequenced in a study of blood T cell repertoires in COVID-19. Using immunoSEQ multiplex PCR, the repertoire was profiled, and TCRdb retains in-frame clones only, with some absent. The sample records some 270,000 clones, roughly 86% being singletons. The sample consisted of peripheral blood. The receptors were gathered from a woman of 80 years or more with COVID-19, enrolled during active disease. The CDR3 runs from the conserved cysteine through the conserved F or W. Fields, in order: clone size, D gene, J gene, V gene, CDR3 protein, CDR3 DNA. A D gene is named only where the DNA matches it firmly. Clone size is not always given. Where it is, it says once, few, many or a class for expanded clones.

-,-,TRBJ1-2,TRBV5-6,CASSFGDPSNYGYTF,TGTGCCAGCAGCTTTGGAGACCCCTCCAACTATGGCTACACCTTC
once,-,TRBJ2-3,TRBV6-6,CASSDRQWSTDTQYF,TGTGCCAGCAGTGACCGACAGTGGAGCACAGATACGCAGTATTTT
-,TRBD1,TRBJ2-3,TRBV10-3,CAITKTGPQGTDTQYF,TGTGCCATCACCAAGACAGGGCCCCAGGGCACAGATACGCAGTATTTT
-,TRBD1,TRBJ2-3,TRBV28,CATDTGEWDTQYF,TGTGCCACCGACACAGGGGAGTGGGATACGCAGTATTTT
-,TRBD1,TRBJ2-2,TRBV19,CASYTGGATAGELFF,TGTGCCAGTTATACAGGGGGCGCAACTGCAGGGGAGCTGTTTTTT
-,-,TRBJ1-2,TRBV23-1,CASTSHGTRRILSGYTF,TGCGCCAGCACTAGTCATGGTACCCGCCGGATCCTCTCTGGCTACACCTTC
-,TRBD1,TRBJ1-2,TRBV5-4,CASSSRAGGLDYGYTF,TGTGCCAGCAGCAGCCGGGCAGGGGGCTTAGACTATGGCTACACCTTC
-,TRBD1,TRBJ2-7,TRBV10-3,CAISDWDRGSYEQYF,TGTGCCATCAGTGATTGGGACAGGGGTTCCTACGAGCAGTACTTC
-,TRBD2,TRBJ2-7,TRBV3-1/TRBV3-2,CASSPGGSEQYF,TGTGCCAGCAGCCCCGGGGGGTCCGAGCAGTACTTC
-,TRBD2,TRBJ2-1,TRBV7-6,CASSLSGGRYNEQFF,TGTGCCAGCAGCTTATCGGGGGGGCGATACAATGAGCAGTTCTTC
few,TRBD1,TRBJ1-6,TRBV19,CASSMSGTGGYNSPLHF,TGTGCCAGTAGTATGAGCGGGACAGGGGGCTATAATTCACCCCTCCACTTT
-,TRBD1,TRBJ1-1,TRBV11-2,CASSSTGSNTEAFF,TGTGCCAGCAGCTCGACAGGGTCGAACACTGAAGCTTTCTTT
-,TRBD1,TRBJ1-4,TRBV5-1,CASSLGGQGNEKLFF,TGCGCCAGCAGCTTGGGGGGACAGGGGAATGAAAAACTGTTTTTT
-,TRBD2,TRBJ2-1,TRBV11-3,CASSFSGGAGEQFF,TGTGCCAGCAGCTTCAGCGGGGGGGCCGGTGAGCAGTTCTTC
-,TRBD1,TRBJ2-7,TRBV5-5,CANGTEERYEQYF,TGTGCCAACGGGACAGAAGAGCGCTACGAGCAGTACTTC
-,-,TRBJ2-3,TRBV5-4,CASSFERSTDTQYF,TGTGCCAGCAGCTTCGAGCGGAGCACAGATACGCAGTATTTT
-,TRBD1,TRBJ2-7,TRBV19,CASSPDRGQSYEQYF,TGTGCCAGTAGTCCCGACAGGGGGCAAAGCTACGAGCAGTACTTC
-,-,TRBJ1-2,TRBV5-4,CASSLGGTKSIGYTF,TGTGCCAGCAGCTTGGGAGGGACTAAATCCATTGGCTACACCTTC
once,TRBD1,TRBJ1-4,TRBV18,CASSPNRGSEKLFF,TGTGCCAGCTCGCCTAACAGGGGTAGTGAAAAACTGTTTTTT
-,-,TRBJ1-6,TRBV20-1,CSARDSSPLHF,TGCAGTGCTAGGGACAGTTCACCCCTCCACTTT
-,TRBD2,TRBJ2-7,TRBV5-1,CASSFGGGAVEQYF,TGCGCCAGCAGCTTCGGCGGGGGGGCCGTCGAGCAGTACTTC
-,-,TRBJ2-3,TRBV5-1,CASSWGVGGTDTQYF,TGCGCCAGCAGCTGGGGTGTCGGAGGGACAGATACGCAGTATTTT
-,TRBD1,TRBJ1-1,TRBV12-3/TRBV12-4,CASQGVNTEAFF,TGTGCCAGCCAGGGGGTGAACACTGAAGCTTTCTTT
-,TRBD2,TRBJ2-7,TRBV7-2,CASSPAGSITYEQYF,TGTGCCAGCAGCCCAGCGGGGTCAATTACCTACGAGCAGTACTTC
-,-,TRBJ2-1,TRBV5-5,CASSLATSSYNEQFF,TGTGCCAGCAGCTTGGCAACGAGCTCCTACAATGAGCAGTTCTTC
-,-,TRBJ1-5,TRBV7-6,CASSLDPGGNQPQHF,TGTGCCAGCAGCTTAGACCCAGGGGGCAATCAGCCCCAGCATTTT
few,TRBD2,TRBJ2-2,TRBV5-1,CASSLESSGSFANTGELFF,TGCGCCAGCAGCTTGGAGTCTAGCGGGTCTTTCGCGAACACCGGGGAGCTGTTTTTT
-,-,TRBJ2-3,TRBV4-2,CASSPKSGAADTQYF,TGTGCCAGCAGCCCGAAGAGTGGGGCAGCAGATACGCAGTATTTT
-,TRBD2,TRBJ2-3,TRBV30,CAWRDQLAGGFTDTQYF,TGTGCCTGGAGAGACCAACTAGCGGGGGGGTTCACAGATACGCAGTATTTT
-,TRBD2,TRBJ2-5,TRBV4-3,CASSQEWTSGETQYF,TGCGCCAGCAGCCAAGAATGGACTAGCGGGGAGACCCAGTACTTC
-,TRBD1,TRBJ1-2,TRBV18,CASSPGTGRRGYTF,TGTGCCAGCTCACCCGGGACAGGGAGACGGGGCTACACCTTC
-,-,TRBJ2-5,TRBV7-2,CASSLSPGLETQYF,TGTGCCAGCAGCTTATCCCCGGGTTTAGAGACCCAGTACTTC
-,-,TRBJ2-3,TRBV7-9,CASSLRGADTQYF,TGTGCCAGCAGCCTCAGGGGCGCAGATACGCAGTATTTT
-,TRBD1,TRBJ1-3,TRBV14,CASSPGQGLNSGNTIYF,TGTGCCAGCAGCCCCGGACAGGGATTAAACTCTGGAAACACCATATATTTT
-,-,TRBJ1-1,TRBV10-1,CASSEQFNTEAFF,TGCGCCAGCAGTGAACAATTCAACACTGAAGCTTTCTTT
-,-,TRBJ1-5,TRBV30,CAWSSPYRDYSNQPQHF,TGTGCCTGGAGTTCCCCTTACCGGGACTATAGCAATCAGCCCCAGCATTTT
-,TRBD1,TRBJ1-3,TRBV29-1,CSGRTGSNSGNTIYF,TGCAGCGGTAGGACAGGGAGTAACTCTGGAAACACCATATATTTT
-,TRBD2,TRBJ2-1,TRBV5-1,CASSLTSGANEQFF,TGCGCCAGCAGCTTGACTAGCGGGGCGAATGAGCAGTTCTTC
-,-,TRBJ1-4,TRBV28,CASRSRSTFSEKLFF,TGTGCCAGCAGATCTCGATCCACTTTTAGTGAAAAACTGTTTTTT
few,TRBD1,TRBJ1-2,TRBV28,CASRTGQQSYGYTF,TGTGCCAGCAGGACGGGACAGCAAAGCTATGGCTACACCTTC
-,-,TRBJ2-2,TRBV5-4,CASSLARGAYTGELFF,TGTGCCAGCAGCTTGGCTCGCGGGGCCTACACCGGGGAGCTGTTTTTT
-,-,TRBJ2-2,TRBV6-2/TRBV6-3,CASSFYRDSGNTGELFF,TGTGCCAGCAGTTTTTACCGGGACTCGGGCAACACCGGGGAGCTGTTTTTT
-,TRBD1,TRBJ1-5,TRBV10-3,CAIRDRENGPYSNQPQHF,TGTGCCATCCGGGACAGGGAAAACGGGCCCTATAGCAATCAGCCCCAGCATTTT
-,TRBD1,TRBJ1-5,TRBV2,CASRPGTGNNQPQHF,TGTGCCAGCAGACCCGGGACAGGTAACAATCAGCCCCAGCATTTT
-,TRBD1,TRBJ1-3,TRBV13,CASSSYGQGTGNTIYF,TGTGCCAGCAGCTCCTACGGACAGGGAACCGGAAACACCATATATTTT
-,-,TRBJ2-7,TRBV28,CASRHHEQYF,TGTGCCAGCAGACACCACGAGCAGTACTTC
-,TRBD1,TRBJ1-6,TRBV7-8,CASSLADRAVSTLHF,TGTGCCAGCAGCTTAGCTGACAGGGCAGTATCAACCCTCCACTTT
-,TRBD2,TRBJ2-7,TRBV3-1/TRBV3-2,CASQRGASGGSYEQYF,TGTGCCAGCCAACGAGGGGCTAGCGGGGGCTCCTACGAGCAGTACTTC
-,-,TRBJ2-5,TRBV4-1,CASSRQQGETQYF,TGCGCCAGCAGCCGTCAGCAGGGAGAGACCCAGTACTTC
few,-,TRBJ1-5,TRBV15,CATSRDGGNQPQHF,TGTGCCACCAGCAGAGATGGAGGGAATCAGCCCCAGCATTTT
-,TRBD2,TRBJ2-1,TRBV9,CASSVDTSGGHYVGEQFF,TGTGCCAGCAGCGTAGATACTAGCGGGGGCCACTATGTGGGTGAGCAGTTCTTC
-,TRBD2,TRBJ2-3,TRBV13,CASSFSGGAGDTQYF,TGTGCCAGCAGCTTTAGCGGGGGGGCTGGAGATACGCAGTATTTT
-,-,TRBJ2-4,TRBV19,CASSSTFGAKNIQYF,TGTGCCAGTAGTAGTACATTTGGAGCCAAAAACATTCAGTACTTC
-,TRBD2,TRBJ2-7,TRBV7-2,CASSSERGPTYEQYF,TGTGCCAGCAGCTCAGAGCGGGGGCCTACCTACGAGCAGTACTTC
-,TRBD1,TRBJ1-2,TRBV5-1,CASSRDSTNYGYTF,TGCGCCAGCAGCAGGGACAGCACAAACTATGGCTACACCTTC